This TCR beta chain is from a study of blood T cell repertoires in COVID-19. Study as a whole: Material from acute and convalescent COVID-19 was sourced from the United States, Italy and Spain. PBMCs, B-cell-depleted T cells, or T cells provided the cDNA or gDNA that made up the material.

The CDR3 loop spans 14 amino acids. Trimming cost V 4 bases and J 3 bases, with 12 bases left between them. From germline, CDR1 is MGHRA and CDR2 YSYEKL. Authors' data handling: Reference gene primer amplification yielded estimated nucleated cell counts. Repertoires were generated with immunoSEQ multiplex PCR, while TCRdb's copy carries only in-frame clones and drops some. Clone size and V and J calls were adopted from that table, with D and trimming inferred from the DNA. The sample consists of 110,000 or so clones, 84% of them appearing once. The sequenced sample consisted of peripheral blood. J is TRBJ1-1 and V is TRBV4-1; D gene unclear. This TCR was sampled from a woman aged 35 to 49 with acute or convalescent COVID-19. The CDR3 protein is CASSRVNEDTEAFF. The CDR3 DNA follows: TGCGCCAGCAGCCGAGTCAATGAGGACACTGAAGCTTTCTTT.